A single T cell receptor beta chain is shown here with its context. Its antigen is not known. After isolation, RNA underwent reverse transcription to generate cDNA as the sequencing template. The repertoire was sequenced with immunoSEQ multiplex PCR; TCRdb's copy has only in-frame clones and lacks some. The top ten clones hold about 1.7% of a sample with some 180,000 clones, around 63% of them seen once. The V end lost 3 bases, the J end lost 14 bases, and 4 bases lay between the germline ends. Per germline, CDR1 MNHNS and CDR2 SASEGT. The CDR3 loop spans 8 amino acids. This sample was included in a study of CD8+ T cells in alopecia areata. Study at large: Those patients who were treated received oral tofacitinib, which was given at 5 to 10 mg twice daily for moderate-to-severe alopecia areata. General study findings and limits: Higher clonality than in normal scalp was seen in lesional scalp, especially alopecia totalis/universalis.

Cell sorting on a FACSAria was used to separate CD4+ and CD8+ T cells from the PBMCs. The starting material was CD4+ T cells sorted from blood, obtained at week 0. The rearrangement joins TRBV6-1 to TRBJ1-2, with D unclear. The sequence was obtained from a human donor with alopecia areata. The CDR3 here is CASSDETF. The CDR3 nucleotides are TGTGCCAGCAGTGACGAGACCTTC.